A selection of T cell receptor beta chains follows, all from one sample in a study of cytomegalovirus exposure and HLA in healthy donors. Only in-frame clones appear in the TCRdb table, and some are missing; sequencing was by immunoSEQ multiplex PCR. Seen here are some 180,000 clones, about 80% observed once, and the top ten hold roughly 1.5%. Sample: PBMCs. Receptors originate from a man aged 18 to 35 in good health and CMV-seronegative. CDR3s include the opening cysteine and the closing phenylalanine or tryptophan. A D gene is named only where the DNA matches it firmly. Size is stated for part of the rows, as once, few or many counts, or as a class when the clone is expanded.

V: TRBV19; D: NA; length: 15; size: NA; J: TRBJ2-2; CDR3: CASSMARVRTGELFF; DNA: TGTGCCAGTAGTATGGCCAGGGTTAGGACCGGGGAGCTGTTTTTT
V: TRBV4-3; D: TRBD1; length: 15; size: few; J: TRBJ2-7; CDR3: CASSRVGQALYEQYF; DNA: TGCGCCAGCAGCCGTGTCGGACAGGCGCTCTACGAGCAGTACTTC
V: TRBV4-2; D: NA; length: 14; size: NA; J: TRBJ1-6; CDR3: CASSQDRGRRPLHF; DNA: TGTGCCAGCAGCCAAGATCGAGGAAGGAGACCCCTCCACTTT
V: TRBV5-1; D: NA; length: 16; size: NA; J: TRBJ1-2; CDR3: CASSLEPTQGKDGYTF; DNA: TGCGCCAGCAGCTTGGAACCGACGCAGGGTAAAGATGGCTACACCTTC
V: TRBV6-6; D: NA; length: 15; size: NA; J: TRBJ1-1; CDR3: CASSLLRAGDTEAFF; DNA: TGTGCCAGCAGTCTTCTCCGGGCGGGGGACACTGAAGCTTTCTTT
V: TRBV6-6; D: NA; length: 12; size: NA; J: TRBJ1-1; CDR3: CASTWRETEAFF; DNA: TGTGCCAGCACGTGGAGGGAAACTGAAGCTTTCTTT
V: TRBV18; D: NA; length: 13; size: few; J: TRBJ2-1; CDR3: CASSPGSYNEQFF; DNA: TGTGCCAGCTCACCCGGCTCCTACAATGAGCAGTTCTTC
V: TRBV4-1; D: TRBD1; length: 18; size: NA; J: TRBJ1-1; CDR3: CASSQPGDRGYRRTEAFF; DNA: TGCGCCAGCAGCCAACCGGGAGACAGGGGCTACCGACGGACTGAAGCTTTCTTT
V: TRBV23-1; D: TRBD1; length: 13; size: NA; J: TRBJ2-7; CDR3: CASSRDRAGEQYF; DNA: TGCGCCAGCAGTCGGGACAGGGCGGGGGAGCAGTACTTC
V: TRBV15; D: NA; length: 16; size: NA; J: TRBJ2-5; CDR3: CATSRGFGTTQETQYF; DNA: TGTGCCACCAGCAGAGGTTTCGGGACAACGCAAGAGACCCAGTACTTC
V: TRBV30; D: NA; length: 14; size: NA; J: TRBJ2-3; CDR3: CAWSVRSYPGTQYF; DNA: TGTGCCTGGAGTGTCCGTTCTTATCCGGGTACGCAGTATTTT
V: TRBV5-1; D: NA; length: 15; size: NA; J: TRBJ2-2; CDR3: CASSLRDRNTGELFF; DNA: TGCGCCAGCAGCTTGCGAGACAGGAACACCGGGGAGCTGTTTTTT
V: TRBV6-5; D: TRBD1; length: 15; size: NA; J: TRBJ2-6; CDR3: CASSGDRAGANVLTF; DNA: TGTGCCAGCAGTGGGGACAGGGCTGGGGCCAACGTCCTGACTTTC
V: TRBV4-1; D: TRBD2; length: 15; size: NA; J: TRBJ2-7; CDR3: CASSQVLAGAREQYF; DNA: TGCGCCAGCAGCCAAGTACTAGCGGGGGCGAGGGAGCAGTACTTC
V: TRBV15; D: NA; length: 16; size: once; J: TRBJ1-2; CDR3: CATSSHERAGVYGYTF; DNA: TGTGCCACCAGCAGTCACGAGAGGGCCGGCGTCTATGGCTACACCTTC
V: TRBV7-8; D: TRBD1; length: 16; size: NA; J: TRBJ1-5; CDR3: CASSLIGTGGNQPQHF; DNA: TGTGCCAGCAGCTTAATTGGGACAGGGGGGAATCAGCCCCAGCATTTT
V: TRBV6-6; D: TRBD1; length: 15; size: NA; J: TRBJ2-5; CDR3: CASSYSDRGVGTQYF; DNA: TGTGCCAGCAGTTACTCAGACAGGGGCGTTGGGACCCAGTACTTC
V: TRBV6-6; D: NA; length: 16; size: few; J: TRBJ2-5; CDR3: CASRGSRGARQETQYF; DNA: TGTGCCAGCAGGGGTAGCAGGGGGGCTCGACAAGAGACCCAGTACTTC
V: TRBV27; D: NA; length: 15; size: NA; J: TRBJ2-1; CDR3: CASSVAAPAYNEQFF; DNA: TGTGCCAGCAGTGTCGCGGCGCCCGCCTACAATGAGCAGTTCTTC
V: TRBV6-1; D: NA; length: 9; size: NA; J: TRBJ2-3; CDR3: CASILNRHF; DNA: TGTGCCAGCATCCTTAACAGGCATTTT
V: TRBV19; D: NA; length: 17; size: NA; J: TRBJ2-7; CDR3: CASSIDGARRESYEQYF; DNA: TGTGCCAGTAGTATAGACGGTGCCCGCAGGGAATCCTACGAGCAGTACTTC
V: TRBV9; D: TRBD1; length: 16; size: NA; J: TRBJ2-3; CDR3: CASSVAAGTGGDTQYF; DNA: TGTGCCAGCAGCGTAGCGGCCGGGACAGGGGGGGATACGCAGTATTTT
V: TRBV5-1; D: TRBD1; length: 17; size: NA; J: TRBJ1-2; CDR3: CASSPLWGTVEDYGYTF; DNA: TGCGCCAGCAGCCCTCTTTGGGGGACAGTGGAGGACTATGGCTACACCTTC
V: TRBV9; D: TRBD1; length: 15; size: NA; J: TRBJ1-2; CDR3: CASSDGTGGLYGYTF; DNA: TGTGCCAGCAGCGACGGGACAGGGGGACTCTATGGCTACACCTTC
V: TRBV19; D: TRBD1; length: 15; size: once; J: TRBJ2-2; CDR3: CASKINRGGTGELFF; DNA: TGTGCCAGTAAGATCAACAGGGGTGGCACCGGGGAGCTGTTTTTT
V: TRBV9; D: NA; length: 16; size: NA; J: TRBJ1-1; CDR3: CASSVGWGGMNTEAFF; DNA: TGTGCCAGCAGCGTAGGGTGGGGGGGAATGAACACTGAAGCTTTCTTT
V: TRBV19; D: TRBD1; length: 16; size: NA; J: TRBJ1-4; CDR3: CASRTGRLATNEKLFF; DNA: TGTGCCAGTAGGACAGGGAGACTGGCAACTAATGAAAAACTGTTTTTT
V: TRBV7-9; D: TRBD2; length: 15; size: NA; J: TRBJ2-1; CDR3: CASSLGVAGDNEQFF; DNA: TGTGCCAGCAGCTTAGGGGTGGCGGGAGATAATGAGCAGTTCTTC
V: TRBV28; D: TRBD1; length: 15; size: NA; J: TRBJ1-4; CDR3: CASSLGTGVNEKLFF; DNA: TGTGCCAGCAGTCTGGGGACAGGGGTGAATGAAAAACTGTTTTTT
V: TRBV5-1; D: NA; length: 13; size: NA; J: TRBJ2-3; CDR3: CASSPDYTDTQYF; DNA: TGCGCCAGCAGCCCGGACTACACAGATACGCAGTATTTT
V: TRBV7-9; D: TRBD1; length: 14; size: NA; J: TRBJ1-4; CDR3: CASSIDRGGEKLFF; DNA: TGTGCCAGCAGCATCGACAGGGGGGGAGAAAAACTGTTTTTT
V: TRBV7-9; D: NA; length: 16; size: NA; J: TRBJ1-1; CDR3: CASSPRMEGRGTEAFF; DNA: TGTGCCAGCAGCCCGAGGATGGAGGGTCGAGGCACTGAAGCTTTCTTT
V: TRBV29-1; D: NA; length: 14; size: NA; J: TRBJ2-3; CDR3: CSVGATDITDTQYF; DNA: TGCAGCGTGGGGGCGACGGATATCACAGATACGCAGTATTTT
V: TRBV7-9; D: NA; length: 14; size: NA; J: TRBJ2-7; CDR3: CASSLVGGSYEQYF; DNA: TGTGCCAGCAGCTTAGTAGGGGGCTCCTACGAGCAGTACTTC
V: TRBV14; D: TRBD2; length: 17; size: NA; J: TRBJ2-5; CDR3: CASSVRLAGGTQETQYF; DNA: TGTGCCAGCAGCGTCCGACTAGCGGGGGGCACCCAAGAGACCCAGTACTTC
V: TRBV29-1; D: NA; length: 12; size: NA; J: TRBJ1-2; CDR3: CSVERQSLGYTF; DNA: TGCAGCGTCGAACGACAGTCCCTGGGCTACACCTTC
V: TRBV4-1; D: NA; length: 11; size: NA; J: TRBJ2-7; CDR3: CASSQTGEQYF; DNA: TGCGCCAGCAGCCAGACAGGCGAGCAGTACTTC
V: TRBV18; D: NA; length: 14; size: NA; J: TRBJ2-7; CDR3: CASSPPSRAGEQYF; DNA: TGTGCCAGCTCACCACCGTCCAGGGCTGGCGAGCAGTACTTC
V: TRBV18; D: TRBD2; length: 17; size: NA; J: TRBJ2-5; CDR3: CASSPLSSGSVQETQYF; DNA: TGTGCCAGCTCACCACTTTCTAGCGGTTCGGTCCAAGAGACCCAGTACTTC
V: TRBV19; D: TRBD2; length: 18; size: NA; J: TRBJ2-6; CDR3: CASSNLGGRPSGANVLTF; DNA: TGTGCCAGTAGTAATCTGGGCGGGAGGCCTTCTGGGGCCAACGTCCTGACTTTC
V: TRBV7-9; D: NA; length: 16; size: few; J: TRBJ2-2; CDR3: CASRHTDSFNTGELFF; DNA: TGTGCCAGCAGGCATACCGACTCCTTTAACACCGGGGAGCTGTTTTTT
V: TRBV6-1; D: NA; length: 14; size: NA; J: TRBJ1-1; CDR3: CASSEARGNTEAFF; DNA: TGTGCCAGCAGTGAAGCGCGGGGGAACACTGAAGCTTTCTTT
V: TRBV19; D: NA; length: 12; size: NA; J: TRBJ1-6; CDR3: CACGPRNSPLHF; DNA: TGTGCCTGCGGGCCCCGTAATTCACCCCTCCACTTT
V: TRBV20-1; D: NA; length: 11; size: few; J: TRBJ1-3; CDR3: CSATGGNTIYF; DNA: TGCAGTGCTACTGGCGGAAACACCATATATTTT
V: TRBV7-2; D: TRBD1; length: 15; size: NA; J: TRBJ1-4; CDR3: CASSLVGTGYEKLFF; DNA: TGTGCCAGCAGCTTAGTTGGGACAGGGTATGAAAAACTGTTTTTT